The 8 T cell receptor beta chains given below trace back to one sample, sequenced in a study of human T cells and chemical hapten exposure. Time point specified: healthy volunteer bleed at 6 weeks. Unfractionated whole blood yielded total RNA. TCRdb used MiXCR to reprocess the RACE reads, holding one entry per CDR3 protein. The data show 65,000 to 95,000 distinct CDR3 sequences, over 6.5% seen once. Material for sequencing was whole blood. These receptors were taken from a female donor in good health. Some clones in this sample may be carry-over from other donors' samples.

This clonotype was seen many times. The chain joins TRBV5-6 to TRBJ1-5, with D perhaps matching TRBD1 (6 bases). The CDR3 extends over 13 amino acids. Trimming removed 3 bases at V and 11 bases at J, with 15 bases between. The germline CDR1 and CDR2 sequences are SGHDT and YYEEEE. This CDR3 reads CASSSGQSSSQHF. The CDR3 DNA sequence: TGTGCCAGCAGCTCCGGACAGTCTAGCTCCCAGCATTTT.

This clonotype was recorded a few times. CDR3 amino acids: CASSPTSVGRGLTNSDTQYF. For the CDR3, the DNA is TGTGCCAGCAGCCCCACTTCGGTAGGCAGGGGGCTCACTAATTCAGATACGCAGTATTTT. This chain joins TRBV7-2 and TRBJ2-3; TRBD1 matches 8 bases. Trimming removed 5 bases from V and 4 bases from J; junction bases left unmatched: 23. The CDR3 covers 20 residues. Germline-derived CDR1 and CDR2 are SGHTA and FQGNSA.

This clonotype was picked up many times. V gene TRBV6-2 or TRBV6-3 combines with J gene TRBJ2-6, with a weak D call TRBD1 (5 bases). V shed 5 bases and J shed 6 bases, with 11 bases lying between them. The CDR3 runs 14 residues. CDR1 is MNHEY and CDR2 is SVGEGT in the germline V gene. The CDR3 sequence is CASSPTEQANVLTF. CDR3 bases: TGTGCCAGCAGTCCGACAGAACAGGCCAACGTCCTGACTTTC.

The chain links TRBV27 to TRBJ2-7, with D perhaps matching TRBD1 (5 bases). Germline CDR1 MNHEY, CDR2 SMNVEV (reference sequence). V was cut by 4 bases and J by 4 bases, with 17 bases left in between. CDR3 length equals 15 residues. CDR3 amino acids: CASSSRAQSRYEQYF. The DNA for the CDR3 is TGTGCCAGCAGTTCCAGGGCCCAATCGAGGTACGAGCAGTACTTC.

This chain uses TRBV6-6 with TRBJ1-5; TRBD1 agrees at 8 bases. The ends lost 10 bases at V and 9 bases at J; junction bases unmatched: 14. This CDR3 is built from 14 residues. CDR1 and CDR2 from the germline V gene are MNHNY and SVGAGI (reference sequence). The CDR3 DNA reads TGTGCCACCGAACTCGGACAGGGTAGAGGGCCCCAGCATTTT. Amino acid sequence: CATELGQGRGPQHF.

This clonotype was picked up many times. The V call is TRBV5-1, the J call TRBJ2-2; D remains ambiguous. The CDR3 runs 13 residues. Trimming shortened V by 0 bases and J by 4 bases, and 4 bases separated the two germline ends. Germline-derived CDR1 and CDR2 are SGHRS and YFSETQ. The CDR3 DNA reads TGCGCCAGCAGCTTGGTTCTCACCGGGGAGCTGTTTTTT. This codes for CASSLVLTGELFF.

The CDR3 here is CASSQVYSSGNTIYF. DNA for the CDR3: TGTGCCAGCAGCCAAGTATACAGCTCTGGAAACACCATATATTTT. The gene calls are TRBV3-1 and TRBJ1-3; D not resolved. The V gene's germline CDR1 is LGHDT and CDR2 YNNKEL (reference sequence). The CDR3 loop spans 15 amino acids. V was clipped by 1 base and J by 0 bases, with 7 bases between them. The whole variable domain, remainder taken from reference TRBV3-1 and TRBJ1-3, is DTAVSQTPKYLVTQMGNDKSIKCEQNLGHDTMYWYKQDSKKFLKIMFSYNNKELIINETVPNRFSPKSPDKAHLNLHINSLELGDSAVYFCASSQVYSSGNTIYFGEGSWLTVV.

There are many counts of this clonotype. The CDR3 sequence is CSANGQGAGQPQHF. The CDR3 bases are TGCAGTGCCAATGGACAGGGGGCAGGACAGCCCCAGCATTTT. This chain connects TRBV20-1 to TRBJ1-5, with TRBD1 matching over 11 bases. The V gene's germline CDR1 is DFQATT and CDR2 SNEGSKA (reference sequence). J was trimmed by 7 bases and V by 6 bases; bases with no gene match: 8. The CDR3 sequence is 14 residues long.